Shown below are 28 T cell receptor beta chains from a single sample sequenced in a study of untreated major depressive disorder. Clones were read by immunoSEQ multiplex PCR, and TCRdb kept only the in-frame ones, dropping some. The data show 20,000 or so clones, about 89% seen once. Sequencing used CD4+ T cells from PBMCs. Every receptor here comes from a woman in her twenties or thirties in good health.

The chain employs TRBV29-1 and TRBJ1-2, with D unclear. The CDR3 totals 14 residues. Germline values: CDR1 SQVTM, CDR2 ANQGSEA. The V end lost 0 bases, the J end lost 6 bases, and 14 bases lay between the germline ends. CDR3 bases: TGCAGCGTTGAAGATTCAGCCCTGGTAAATGGCTACACCTTC. Protein product: CSVEDSALVNGYTF.

V usage is TRBV6-6 and J usage is TRBJ2-3; TRBD1 might be the D (6 bases). CDR3 length: 14 amino acids. The germline V gene encodes CDR1 MNHNY and CDR2 SVGAGI (reference sequence). V was clipped by 6 bases and J by 3 bases, with 13 bases between them. CDR3 bases: TGTGCCAGCAGACGGACAGAACGGACAGATACGCAGTATTTT. This codes for CASRRTERTDTQYF.

CDR3 amino acids: CASTSGVNTGELFF. The CDR3, as DNA: TGTGCCTCAACTAGCGGGGTGAACACCGGGGAGCTGTTTTTT. This sequence joins TRBV30 and TRBJ2-2, with 10 bases aligning to TRBD2. This CDR3 spans 14 amino acids. The germline V gene encodes CDR1 GTSNPN and CDR2 SVGIG (reference sequence). After removal of 7 bases from V and 1 base from J, the junction contained 3 bases not matched to a gene. Combining the CDR3 with reference TRBV30 and TRBJ2-2 gives the whole variable domain SQTIHQWPATLVQPVGSPLSLECTVEGTSNPNLYWYRQAAGRGLQLLFYSVGIGQISSEVPQNLSASRPQDRQFILSSKKLLLSDSGFYLCASTSGVNTGELFFGEGSRLTVL.

The V and J genes are TRBV11-1 and TRBJ1-1; D might be TRBD1 (5 bases). Germline assignment: CDR1 SGHAT and CDR2 FQDESV (reference sequence). V was trimmed by 1 base and J by 1 base, leaving 10 bases between them. This CDR3 has 15 amino acids. The CDR3 reads CASSLGGTANTEAFF. In DNA, the CDR3 is TGTGCCAGCAGCTTAGGCGGGACGGCGAACACTGAAGCTTTCTTT.

The chain uses TRBV27 and TRBJ1-1; 9 positions agree with TRBD1. CDR1 is MNHEY, CDR2 SMNVEV, per germline (reference sequence). The ends lost 3 bases at V and 9 bases at J; junction bases unmatched: 8. This CDR3 is built from 14 residues. CDR3 region: CASSFSRGQGKAFF. The CDR3 DNA reads as TGTGCCAGCAGTTTTTCCCGGGGACAGGGCAAAGCTTTCTTT.

The V and J genes are TRBV7-6 and TRBJ1-4; the match to TRBD1 covers 9 bases. The CDR3 is made up of 14 amino acids. Germline lookup yields CDR1 SGHVS and CDR2 FNYEAQ. V dropped 5 bases and J dropped 8; count of bases not matched to a gene: 6. The CDR3 reads CASSRGQGGEKLFF. The CDR3 region has the DNA TGTGCCAGCAGCCGGGGACAGGGTGGGGAAAAACTGTTTTTT.

The CDR3 is CAWSDHRVLRQETQYF. CDR3 nucleotide sequence: TGTGCCTGGAGTGATCATCGGGTATTAAGACAAGAGACCCAGTACTTC. The rearrangement uses TRBV30 and TRBJ2-5; D gene ambiguous. V dropped 1 base and J dropped 2 bases, with 17 bases sitting between them. Germline assignment: CDR1 GTSNPN and CDR2 SVGIG (reference sequence). CDR3 length: 16 residues.

This sequence joins TRBV27 and TRBJ2-5; D may match TRBD1 or TRBD2 (5 bases each). Germline V lookup: CDR1 MNHEY, CDR2 SMNVEV (reference sequence). V was pared by 2 bases and J by 0 bases, with 7 bases between. This CDR3 is 14 amino acids long. The CDR3 here is CASSLRGDQETQYF. In DNA form, the CDR3 reads TGTGCCAGCAGTTTACGAGGGGACCAAGAGACCCAGTACTTC.

The chain is built from TRBV6-5 and TRBJ1-2, with 10 nucleotides matching TRBD1. J lost 5 bases, V lost 4 bases, and 4 bases had no gene match. The germline V gene has CDR1 MNHEY and CDR2 SVGAGI. This CDR3 comprises 14 residues. CDR3 in amino acids: CASSLTGGIYGYTF. CDR3 in DNA: TGTGCCAGCAGTTTGACAGGGGGCATATATGGCTACACCTTC.

The rearrangement joins TRBV5-4 to TRBJ2-5; 13 bases are shared with TRBD2. The V gene's germline CDR1 is SGHNT and CDR2 YYREEE (reference sequence). V dropped 3 bases and J dropped 3; count of bases not matched to a gene: 5. The length of the CDR3 is 16 residues. CDR3 loop: CASSSLAGGTKETQYF. The CDR3, as DNA: TGTGCCAGCAGCTCACTAGCGGGGGGGACCAAAGAGACCCAGTACTTC.

The genes are TRBV4-1 and TRBJ2-2, with 7 nucleotides matching TRBD2. This CDR3 comprises 16 residues. Germline trimming cut 1 base from V and 2 bases from J; bases unmatched to any gene: 4. Germline V gene sequence: CDR1 MGHRA, CDR2 YSYEKL. The CDR3 region is CASSQGSGTNTGELFF. CDR3 DNA sequence: TGCGCCAGCAGCCAAGGGAGCGGGACCAACACCGGGGAGCTGTTTTTT.

V gene TRBV11-3 combines with J gene TRBJ2-7; D unclear. The CDR3 is 14 residues long. CDR1 SGHNT and CDR2 YENEEA come from the germline V gene. V was clipped by 1 base and J by 3 bases, with 10 bases between them. CDR3 nucleotide sequence: TGTGCCAGCAGCTTAGGTCGTCAGAGCTACGAGCAGTACTTC. It codes for CASSLGRQSYEQYF.

The V gene is TRBV10-3, the J gene TRBJ2-1; D is uncertain. The CDR3 extends over 14 amino acids. Germline V lookup: CDR1 ENHRY, CDR2 SYGVKD. The V and J ends lost 3 bases and 1 base respectively, with 7 bases between them. The CDR3 here is CAISDRTSYNEQFF. CDR3 DNA sequence: TGTGCCATCAGTGACAGGACGTCCTACAATGAGCAGTTCTTC.

The chain uses TRBV2 and TRBJ1-1; 7 bases agree with TRBD1. V trimming: 7 bases; J trimming: 0 bases; junction bases outside the gene matches: 5. CDR1 is SNHLY and CDR2 is FYNNEI in the germline V gene. CDR3 length: 14 residues. Here the CDR3 reads CASKYRGMNTEAFF. CDR3 in DNA: TGTGCCAGCAAATACAGGGGAATGAACACTGAAGCTTTCTTT.

The V gene is TRBV9, the J gene TRBJ1-1, with 11 nucleotides matching TRBD1. Trimming took 0 bases from V and 5 from J; bases not matched to a gene: 0. Germline CDR1 and CDR2: SGDLS and YYNGEE. This CDR3 has 14 residues. The CDR3 here is CASSVGDRGTEAFF. As DNA, the CDR3 is TGTGCCAGCAGCGTAGGGGACAGGGGGACTGAAGCTTTCTTT.

V is TRBV4-3 and J is TRBJ2-2; tentative D call: TRBD1 (6 bases). Germline assignment: CDR1 LGHNA and CDR2 YSLEER. The CDR3 length is 15 residues. Trimming removed 4 bases from V and 6 bases from J, with 15 bases in between. The CDR3: CASSLGRGRAGELFF. The CDR3 DNA follows: TGCGCCAGCAGCCTAGGCAGGGGAAGGGCCGGGGAGCTGTTTTTT.

This clone came up a few times. The J gene is TRBJ1-2, the V gene TRBV7-2, with D maybe TRBD1 (6 bases). V lost 3 bases and J lost 4, with 12 bases in between. Germline V gene lookup returns CDR1 SGHTA and CDR2 FQGNSA. This CDR3 is 14 amino acids long. CDR3 amino acids: CASSFNRDLYGYTF. The CDR3 DNA reads TGTGCCAGCAGCTTCAACAGGGATCTCTATGGCTACACCTTC.

This clone was detected only once. The chain uses TRBV11-2 and TRBJ2-5; the match to TRBD2 covers 10 bases. This CDR3 region has 16 residues. Germline CDR1 is SGHAT and CDR2 is FQNNGV. Losses at the gene ends were 1 base for V and 3 bases for J; bases not matched to a gene: 5. Here the CDR3 DNA reads TGTGCCAGCAGCTTAGCTAGCGGGGGACCAGAAGAGACCCAGTACTTC. It codes for CASSLASGGPEETQYF. Full variable domain (missing parts from reference TRBV11-2 and TRBJ2-5): EAGVAQSPRYKIIEKRQSVAFWCNPISGHATLYWYQQILGQGPKLLIQFQNNGVVDDSQLPKDRFSAERLKGVDSTLKIQPAKLEDSAVYLCASSLASGGPEETQYFGPGTRLLVL.

This chain links TRBV10-3 with TRBJ2-7, with D perhaps matching TRBD2 (5 bases). The V gene lost 3 bases and the J gene lost 1 base, with 10 bases spanning the gap. The V gene's germline CDR1 is ENHRY and CDR2 SYGVKD. The CDR3 spans 14 residues. CDR3 in amino acids: CAISEPSGSYEQYF. The DNA for the CDR3 is TGTGCCATCAGTGAACCCTCGGGGTCCTACGAGCAGTACTTC.

CDR3 nucleotide sequence: TGCGCCAGCAGCACAGGGCTGGCCGGGGAGCTGTTTTTT. Translated, it gives CASSTGLAGELFF. The chain recombines TRBV10-1 with TRBJ2-2, with D maybe TRBD1 (6 bases). Deletions cut 6 bases from V and 6 bases from J, with 11 bases between. Germline lookup yields CDR1 WNHNN and CDR2 SYGVQD (reference sequence). The CDR3 runs to 13 residues.

The rearrangement uses TRBV7-9 and TRBJ1-2; 8 bases match TRBD1. With V trimmed by 6 bases and J by 6 bases, 6 bases remained unmatched. Germline V gene lookup returns CDR1 SEHNR and CDR2 FQNEAQ (reference sequence). CDR3 size: 13 residues. CDR3 loop: CASRPQGANGYTF. The CDR3 region has the DNA TGTGCCAGCAGACCTCAGGGGGCGAATGGCTACACCTTC.

This clone was counted only a few times. The chain recombines TRBV4-3 with TRBJ2-3, with D unresolved. The CDR3 has 13 residues. Germline V gene data show CDR1 as LGHNA and CDR2 as YSLEER. The ends were cut back, 3 bases at V and 1 base at J, with 5 bases in the middle. CDR3 DNA sequence: TGCGCCAGCAGCCAGCAGGGCACAGATACGCAGTATTTT. It codes for CASSQQGTDTQYF.

This rearrangement joins TRBV5-4 to TRBJ1-1, with TRBD1 identical over 8 bases. With 4 bases clipped from V and 7 bases from J, the junction kept 12 bases outside the gene matches. CDR1 is SGHNT, CDR2 YYREEE, per germline (reference sequence). The CDR3 is 15 residues long. The CDR3 sequence: CASSQLRGRGSEAFF. CDR3 nucleotides: TGTGCCAGCAGCCAGCTCAGGGGGCGTGGGAGTGAAGCTTTCTTT.

The chain joins TRBV5-1 to TRBJ1-1; a weak D match, TRBD1 (5 bases). The CDR3 runs 15 residues. Trimming shortened V by 0 bases and J by 4 bases, and 13 bases separated the two germline ends. The germline V gene encodes CDR1 SGHRS and CDR2 YFSETQ. The CDR3 here is CASSLVYRLSTEAFF. CDR3 sequence (DNA): TGCGCCAGCAGCTTGGTATACAGGCTCAGCACTGAAGCTTTCTTT.

The chain has TRBV19 and TRBJ2-3; a weak D match, TRBD1 (5 bases). Trimming stripped 4 bases from V and 2 bases from J, with 10 bases between. Germline CDR1 is LNHDA and CDR2 is SQIVND (reference sequence). The CDR3 is made up of 14 amino acids. CDR3 in amino acids: CASSTRQPTDTQYF. CDR3 sequence (DNA): TGTGCCAGTAGTACCCGACAGCCCACAGATACGCAGTATTTT.

A word on this clone: One junction end disagrees with the germline gene, perhaps due to a read error. The V gene is TRBV30, the J gene TRBJ1-1, with D tentatively TRBD1 (6 bases). Germline V gene data show CDR1 as GTSNPN and CDR2 as SVGIG (reference sequence). The CDR3 is 16 amino acids. Here the CDR3 reads CARSKAGAVFGTEAFF. CDR3 in DNA: TGTGCCAGGAGCAAGGCAGGGGCCGTTTTCGGCACTGAAGCTTTCTTT.

The chain uses TRBV2 and TRBJ1-1, with D perhaps matching TRBD1 (5 bases). Germline V gene data show CDR1 as SNHLY and CDR2 as FYNNEI. The CDR3 consists of 15 residues. With 4 bases removed from V and 1 base from J, the gap between germline ends came to 13 bases. The chain's CDR3 is CASSVWGTRNTEAFF. In nucleotides, the CDR3 is TGTGCCAGCAGTGTTTGGGGCACGAGGAACACTGAAGCTTTCTTT.

About this clone: Distinct nucleotide sequences in the sample also encode this CDR3. The V call is TRBV28, the J call TRBJ1-1; tentative D call: TRBD1 (6 bases). CDR3 length: 15 amino acids. V lost 6 bases and J 0 bases, leaving 14 bases between the germline ends. The germline gives CDR1 MDHEN, CDR2 SYDVKM. CDR3 nucleotides: TGTGCCAGCAGCCCTCCGACAGGACTGAACACTGAAGCTTTCTTT. Its protein is CASSPPTGLNTEAFF.